These 8 T cell receptor beta chains came from one sample sequenced in a study of cytomegalovirus exposure and HLA in healthy donors. PCR was performed using 60 Vbeta and 13 Jbeta primers. Sequencing used immunoSEQ multiplex PCR; TCRdb keeps in-frame clones, though not all of them. The data show 150,000 or so clones, approximately 79% seen once. The sequencing input was PBMCs. The receptors here all came from a man between 18 and 35 years old in good health and CMV-seropositive.

In this sample, this clone turned up once. The gene calls are TRBV29-1 and TRBJ1-2; 8 bases are shared with TRBD1. Germline trimming cut 3 bases from V and 1 base from J; bases unmatched to any gene: 4. This CDR3 comprises 14 residues. CDR1 SQVTM and CDR2 ANQGSEA come from the germline V gene. DNA for the CDR3: TGCAGCGTTGAGAGCAGGGGGCGTAACTATGGCTACACCTTC. Translation gives CSVESRGRNYGYTF.

This clone turned up a few times. The J gene is TRBJ2-3, the V gene TRBV19; D perhaps matches TRBD2 (5 bases). The CDR3 sequence is 12 residues long. CDR1 and CDR2 from the germline V gene are LNHDA and SQIVND (reference sequence). The V gene lost 8 bases and the J gene lost 3 bases, with 9 bases spanning the gap. CDR3: CASCPGTDTQYF. CDR3 bases: TGTGCCAGTTGCCCGGGGACAGATACGCAGTATTTT.

The rearrangement uses TRBV4-1 and TRBJ1-5, with D maybe TRBD1 (5 bases). The germline V gene encodes CDR1 MGHRA and CDR2 YSYEKL. The CDR3 has 16 residues. Trimming cost V 4 bases and J 7 bases, with 20 bases left between them. The CDR3 reads CASSLEGGGLGQPQHF. The CDR3, as DNA: TGCGCCAGCAGCCTGGAAGGTGGGGGGTTGGGGCAGCCCCAGCATTTT.

The genes are TRBV9 and TRBJ2-5; no clear D gene. The J call is uncertain, as TRBJ2-7 better fits the DNA end. This CDR3 comprises 13 residues. Germline V gene data show CDR1 as SGDLS and CDR2 as YYNGEE. CDR3 residues: CASSVDLRSEQYF. The CDR3 DNA reads as TGTGCCAGCAGCGTAGACCTGCGGAGCGAGCAGTACTTC.

This chain joins TRBV19 and TRBJ2-1, with 9 bases fitting TRBD2. This CDR3 contains 14 residues. The germline CDR1 and CDR2 sequences are LNHDA and SQIVND (reference sequence). After removal of 7 bases from V and 6 bases from J, the junction contained 7 bases not matched to a gene. CDR3 bases: TGTGCCAGTACTCCGGGACTAGCTGCCAATGAGCAGTTCTTC. The encoded protein is CASTPGLAANEQFF.

The chain has TRBV7-2 and TRBJ2-5, with TRBD1 matching over 7 bases. The CDR3 sequence is 15 residues long. Trimming removed 6 bases from V and 5 bases from J; junction bases left unmatched: 12. Germline values: CDR1 SGHTA, CDR2 FQGNSA. Here the CDR3 reads CASSSQGVLGETQYF. CDR3 coding DNA: TGTGCCAGCAGTTCCCAGGGGGTTTTGGGGGAGACCCAGTACTTC. Full variable domain (remainder filled in from reference TRBV7-2 and TRBJ2-5): GAGVSQSPSNKVTEKGKDVELRCDPISGHTALYWYRQSLGQGLEFLIYFQGNSAPDKSGLPSDRFSAERTGGSVSTLTIQRTQQEDSAVYLCASSSQGVLGETQYFGPGTRLLVL.

The chain uses TRBV5-4 and TRBJ2-3, with a possible D match to TRBD2 (6 bases). Germline CDR1 is SGHNT and CDR2 is YYREEE (reference sequence). V lost 0 bases to trimming and J lost 4 bases, with 9 bases between them. The CDR3 covers 14 residues. The CDR3 reads CASSLASVADTQYF. In DNA, the CDR3 is TGTGCCAGCAGCTTGGCTAGCGTGGCAGATACGCAGTATTTT.

This clone was recorded once. V and J are TRBV5-6 and TRBJ2-7; 8 nucleotides match TRBD1. Germline V gives CDR1 SGHDT, CDR2 YYEEEE. The J segment lost 3 bases and the V segment lost 0 bases, leaving 2 bases of the junction unmatched. CDR3 length equals 14 residues. CDR3 sequence reads: CASSLGTGGYEQYF. CDR3 in DNA: TGTGCCAGCAGCTTGGGCACAGGGGGCTACGAGCAGTACTTC.